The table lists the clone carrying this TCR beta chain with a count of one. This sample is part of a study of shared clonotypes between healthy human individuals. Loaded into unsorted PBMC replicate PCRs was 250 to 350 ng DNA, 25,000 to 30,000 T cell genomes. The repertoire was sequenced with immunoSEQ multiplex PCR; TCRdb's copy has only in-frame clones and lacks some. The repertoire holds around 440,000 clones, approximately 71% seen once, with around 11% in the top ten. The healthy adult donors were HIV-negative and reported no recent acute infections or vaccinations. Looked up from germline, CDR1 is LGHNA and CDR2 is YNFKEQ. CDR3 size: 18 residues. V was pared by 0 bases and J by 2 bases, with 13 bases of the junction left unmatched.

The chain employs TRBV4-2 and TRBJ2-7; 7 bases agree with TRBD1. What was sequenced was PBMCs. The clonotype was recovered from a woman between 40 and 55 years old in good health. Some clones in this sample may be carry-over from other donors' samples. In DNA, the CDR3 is TGTGCCAGCAGCCAAGAAGGGGGCCGTGGTCACGCGGCCTACGAGCAGTACTTC. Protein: CASSQEGGRGHAAYEQYF.